This T cell receptor beta chain came from a study of radiation and T cells in renal cell carcinoma. CDR1 SGDLS and CDR2 YYNGEE come from the germline V gene. Trimming cost V 3 bases and J 8 bases; bases outside gene matches: 6. The length of the CDR3 is 14 residues. Here immunoSEQ multiplex PCR was the method, and the copy in TCRdb shows in-frame clones only, minus some. The sample lists about 120,000 clones; around 80% were seen once. Time point meaning: blood 2 weeks post-SBRT. The treatment: 15 Gy SBRT to primary tumor, nephrectomy 4 weeks later. The chain is built from TRBV9 and TRBJ1-4, with 8 bases identical to TRBD1. Here the sequenced sample was blood, taken from a patient whose treatment included radiotherapy and nephrectomy. The clonotype was recovered from a man aged 50 or older with renal cell carcinoma. The chain's CDR3 is CASSGRTGNEKLFF. In DNA, the CDR3 is TGTGCCAGCAGCGGGAGGACAGGGAACGAAAAACTGTTTTTT.